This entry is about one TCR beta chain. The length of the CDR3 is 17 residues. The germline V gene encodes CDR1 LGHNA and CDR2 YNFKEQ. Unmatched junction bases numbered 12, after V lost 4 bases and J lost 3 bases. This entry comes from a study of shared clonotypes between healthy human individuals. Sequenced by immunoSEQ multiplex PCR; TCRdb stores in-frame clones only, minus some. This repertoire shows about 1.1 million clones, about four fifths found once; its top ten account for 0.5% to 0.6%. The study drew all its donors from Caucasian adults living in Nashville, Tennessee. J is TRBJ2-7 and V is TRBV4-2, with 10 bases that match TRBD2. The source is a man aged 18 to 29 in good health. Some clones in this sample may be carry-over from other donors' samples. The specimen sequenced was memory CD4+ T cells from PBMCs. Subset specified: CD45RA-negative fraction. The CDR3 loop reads CASSPDSSGGGIYEQYF. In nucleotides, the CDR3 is TGTGCCAGCAGCCCAGACTCAAGCGGGGGGGGTATCTACGAGCAGTACTTC.